There are many counts of the clone carrying this T cell receptor (beta chain). The antigen remains undetermined. The data were obtained in a study of metastatic and nonmetastatic thyroid tumors. Study in general: Repertoire data that came from the blood and tumor or nodule tissue of malignant and benign thyroid patients were compared. The study, taken as a whole, reports: Reported TCR beta diversity, measured in blood and tumor, was significantly higher for malignant thyroid tumors than for benign nodules.

In the original workflow: Researchers built a distant-metastasis classifier for papillary thyroid cancer that drew on CDR3 differences across clinicopathological groups. MiXCR reprocessed the PCR reads for TCRdb. These V and J calls derive from TCRdb rather than the authors' analysis. This sample has roughly 25,000 clones, with about an eighth found just once. No patient received treatment before thyroid surgery. From germline, CDR1 is SGHAT and CDR2 FQDESV (reference sequence). The CDR3 sequence is 17 residues long. V shed 7 bases and J shed 0 bases, with 21 bases lying between them. J is TRBJ1-1 and V is TRBV11-1; no firm D call. This receptor was obtained from a female donor with papillary thyroid cancer or a benign thyroid nodule (not recorded which). Some clones in this sample may be carry-over from other donors' samples. The source material was blood. This chain's CDR3 is CASNPPGTMSMNTEAFF. In DNA form, the CDR3 reads TGTGCCAGCAACCCGCCGGGCACAATGAGCATGAACACTGAAGCTTTCTTT.